A selection of T cell receptor beta chains follows, all from one sample in a study of T cells after yellow fever vaccination. TCRdb re-derived calls from the 5' RACE reads in MiXCR, one entry per CDR3 protein. The table lists some 170,000 distinct CDR3 sequences, roughly 8.8% of them singletons. The sequencing here drew on CD8+ T cells sorted from PBMCs, taken 45 days after the yellow fever booster vaccination. The source of these receptors is a man aged 18 to 35 who received the YFV17D yellow fever vaccine. Each CDR3 is given with its conserved first and last residue. The D gene is left open where the match is weak. The listing skips clone size in some rows; elsewhere it reads once, few, many or a size class.

j_gene: TRBJ1-1
v_gene: TRBV19
abundance: many
d_gene: TRBD1
CDR3aa: CASGTARGAGQDTEAFF
CDR3nt: TGTGCCAGTGGGACGGCCCGCGGAGCGGGACAGGACACTGAAGCTTTCTTT

j_gene: TRBJ1-5
v_gene: TRBV4-1
abundance: many
d_gene: .
CDR3aa: CASSQGAYRWEQPQHF
CDR3nt: TGCGCCAGCAGCCAAGGAGCTTACCGTTGGGAGCAGCCCCAGCATTTT

j_gene: TRBJ2-3
v_gene: TRBV7-9
abundance: .
d_gene: .
CDR3aa: CASRKGGVSDTQYF
CDR3nt: TGTGCCAGCAGAAAGGGCGGGGTCTCAGATACGCAGTATTTT

j_gene: TRBJ2-7
v_gene: TRBV7-9
abundance: .
d_gene: TRBD1
CDR3aa: CASSSSRDRGREQYF
CDR3nt: TGTGCCAGCAGCTCATCTCGAGACAGGGGACGCGAGCAGTACTTC

j_gene: TRBJ2-1
v_gene: TRBV29-1
abundance: few
d_gene: .
CDR3aa: CSVRGTGNSWDEQFF
CDR3nt: TGCAGCGTTAGGGGAACAGGGAATTCGTGGGATGAGCAGTTCTTC

j_gene: TRBJ1-2
v_gene: TRBV9
abundance: .
d_gene: TRBD1
CDR3aa: CASSVARTGHSYGYTF
CDR3nt: TGTGCCAGCAGCGTTGCGAGGACAGGGCATAGCTATGGCTACACCTTC

j_gene: TRBJ2-5
v_gene: TRBV6-2/TRBV6-3
abundance: .
d_gene: .
CDR3aa: CASSYFREVETQYF
CDR3nt: TGTGCCAGCAGTTACTTTAGGGAAGTGGAGACCCAGTACTTC

j_gene: TRBJ2-3
v_gene: TRBV10-2
abundance: few
d_gene: TRBD2
CDR3aa: CASKTGTSGADTQYF
CDR3nt: TGCGCCAGCAAAACCGGGACTAGCGGGGCAGATACGCAGTATTTT

j_gene: TRBJ1-5
v_gene: TRBV25-1
abundance: .
d_gene: .
CDR3aa: CASSVGVGDQPQHF
CDR3nt: TGTGCCAGCAGTGTCGGGGTAGGGGATCAGCCCCAGCATTTT

j_gene: TRBJ2-5
v_gene: TRBV19
abundance: few
d_gene: .
CDR3aa: CASSLPRDPQETQYF
CDR3nt: TGTGCCAGTAGTTTACCACGGGACCCACAAGAGACCCAGTACTTC

j_gene: TRBJ1-2
v_gene: TRBV4-1
abundance: .
d_gene: .
CDR3aa: CASSQAGGQYNYGYTF
CDR3nt: TGCGCCAGCAGCCAAGCGGGGGGGCAGTACAACTATGGCTACACCTTC

j_gene: TRBJ1-5
v_gene: TRBV7-9
abundance: few
d_gene: TRBD1
CDR3aa: CASSPDRFNQPQHF
CDR3nt: TGTGCCAGCAGCCCGGACAGGTTCAATCAGCCCCAGCATTTT

j_gene: TRBJ2-1
v_gene: TRBV3-1
abundance: many
d_gene: TRBD2
CDR3aa: CASSLGGVNEQFF
CDR3nt: TGTGCCAGCAGCCTTGGGGGGGTTAATGAGCAGTTCTTC

j_gene: TRBJ2-3
v_gene: TRBV5-5
abundance: .
d_gene: .
CDR3aa: CASSLFAFPSADTQYF
CDR3nt: TGTGCCAGCAGCTTGTTCGCCTTCCCGAGTGCAGATACGCAGTATTTT

j_gene: TRBJ1-2
v_gene: TRBV6-5
abundance: many
d_gene: .
CDR3aa: CASSYGGYGYTF
CDR3nt: TGTGCCAGCAGTTACGGGGGCTATGGCTACACCTTC

j_gene: TRBJ1-1
v_gene: TRBV12-3/TRBV12-4
abundance: .
d_gene: .
CDR3aa: CASSLGRGDEAFF
CDR3nt: TGTGCCAGCAGTTTAGGCCGGGGGGATGAAGCTTTCTTT

j_gene: TRBJ1-1
v_gene: TRBV6-5
abundance: .
d_gene: .
CDR3aa: CASSYLTENTEAFF
CDR3nt: TGTGCCAGCAGTTACTTGACAGAGAACACTGAAGCTTTCTTT

j_gene: TRBJ1-1
v_gene: TRBV6-6
abundance: few
d_gene: .
CDR3aa: CASSYSRPASTEAFF
CDR3nt: TGTGCCAGCAGTTACTCGCGACCAGCCAGCACTGAAGCTTTCTTT

j_gene: TRBJ1-6
v_gene: TRBV12-3/TRBV12-4
abundance: .
d_gene: .
CDR3aa: CASSRRSISYNSPLHF
CDR3nt: TGTGCCAGCAGTCGACGGTCGATCTCCTATAATTCACCCCTCCACTTT

j_gene: TRBJ1-2
v_gene: TRBV6-1
abundance: medium-sized
d_gene: .
CDR3aa: CASREGGHGYTF
CDR3nt: TGTGCCAGCAGAGAGGGGGGACATGGCTACACCTTC

j_gene: TRBJ2-3
v_gene: TRBV19
abundance: few
d_gene: TRBD2
CDR3aa: CASSIASGGLNTDTQYF
CDR3nt: TGTGCCAGTAGTATTGCTAGCGGGGGCCTCAACACAGATACGCAGTATTTT

j_gene: TRBJ2-3
v_gene: TRBV6-5
abundance: .
d_gene: TRBD1
CDR3aa: CASSYGQGTDTQYF
CDR3nt: TGTGCCAGCAGTTACGGACAGGGCACAGATACGCAGTATTTT

j_gene: TRBJ2-3
v_gene: TRBV5-5
abundance: many
d_gene: TRBD2
CDR3aa: CASSSFLAGPTDTQYF
CDR3nt: TGTGCCAGCAGCTCCTTTCTAGCGGGGCCCACAGATACGCAGTATTTT

j_gene: TRBJ1-5
v_gene: TRBV6-1
abundance: .
d_gene: TRBD1
CDR3aa: CASRSSGQVDQPQHF
CDR3nt: TGTGCCAGCAGATCCAGCGGACAGGTTGACCAGCCCCAGCATTTT

j_gene: TRBJ2-1
v_gene: TRBV11-3
abundance: .
d_gene: TRBD2
CDR3aa: CASASRGAGINEQFF
CDR3nt: TGTGCCAGCGCCTCGCGGGGGGCCGGGATAAATGAGCAGTTCTTC

j_gene: TRBJ2-2
v_gene: TRBV4-3
abundance: .
d_gene: .
CDR3aa: CASSQVPSTGELFF
CDR3nt: TGCGCCAGCAGCCAAGTTCCGAGCACCGGGGAGCTGTTTTTT

j_gene: TRBJ2-3
v_gene: TRBV9
abundance: .
d_gene: TRBD1
CDR3aa: CASSSRQGQSTDTQYF
CDR3nt: TGTGCCAGCAGCTCCCGACAGGGACAGAGCACAGATACGCAGTATTTT

j_gene: TRBJ1-4
v_gene: TRBV3-1
abundance: .
d_gene: .
CDR3aa: CASSQDLGLGEKLFF
CDR3nt: TGTGCCAGCAGCCAAGATTTGGGATTAGGAGAAAAACTGTTTTTT

j_gene: TRBJ1-5
v_gene: TRBV9
abundance: .
d_gene: TRBD1
CDR3aa: CASSLGTEHQPQHF
CDR3nt: TGTGCCAGCAGCCTTGGGACAGAACATCAGCCCCAGCATTTT

j_gene: TRBJ2-7
v_gene: TRBV15
abundance: many
d_gene: .
CDR3aa: CATSREGDEQYF
CDR3nt: TGTGCCACCAGCAGAGAAGGGGACGAGCAGTACTTC

j_gene: TRBJ1-5
v_gene: TRBV7-9
abundance: few
d_gene: .
CDR3aa: CASSQGQHSNQPQHF
CDR3nt: TGTGCCAGCAGCCAAGGACAGCATAGCAATCAGCCCCAGCATTTT

j_gene: TRBJ2-1
v_gene: TRBV12-3/TRBV12-4
abundance: many
d_gene: .
CDR3aa: CASSGGEQFF
CDR3nt: TGTGCCAGCAGCGGGGGTGAGCAGTTCTTC

j_gene: TRBJ2-5
v_gene: TRBV3-1
abundance: .
d_gene: TRBD2
CDR3aa: CASSQVQRGFQETQYF
CDR3nt: TGTGCCAGCAGCCAAGTCCAGCGGGGGTTCCAAGAGACCCAGTACTTC